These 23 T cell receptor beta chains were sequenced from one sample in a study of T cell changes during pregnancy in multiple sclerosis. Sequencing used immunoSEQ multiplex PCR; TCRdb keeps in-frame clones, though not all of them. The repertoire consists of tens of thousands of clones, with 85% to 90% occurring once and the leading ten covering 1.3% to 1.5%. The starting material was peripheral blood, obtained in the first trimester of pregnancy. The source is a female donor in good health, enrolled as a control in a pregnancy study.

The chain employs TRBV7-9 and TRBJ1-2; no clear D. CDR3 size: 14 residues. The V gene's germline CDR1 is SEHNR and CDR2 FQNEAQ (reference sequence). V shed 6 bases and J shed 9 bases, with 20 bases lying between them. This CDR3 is CASSFLGREVRYTF. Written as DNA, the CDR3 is TGTGCCAGCAGTTTCCTGGGTAGGGAGGTACGCTACACCTTC.

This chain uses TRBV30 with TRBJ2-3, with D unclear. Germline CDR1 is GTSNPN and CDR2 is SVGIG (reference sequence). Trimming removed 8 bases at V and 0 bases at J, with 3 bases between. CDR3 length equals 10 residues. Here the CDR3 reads CAHSTDTQYF. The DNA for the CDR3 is TGTGCCCATAGCACAGATACGCAGTATTTT.

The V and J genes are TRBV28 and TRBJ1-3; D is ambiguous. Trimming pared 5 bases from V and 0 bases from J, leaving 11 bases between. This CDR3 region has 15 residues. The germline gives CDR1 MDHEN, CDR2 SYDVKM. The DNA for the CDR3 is TGTGCCAGCAGTGACGGGTCTACCTCTGGAAACACCATATATTTT. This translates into CASSDGSTSGNTIYF.

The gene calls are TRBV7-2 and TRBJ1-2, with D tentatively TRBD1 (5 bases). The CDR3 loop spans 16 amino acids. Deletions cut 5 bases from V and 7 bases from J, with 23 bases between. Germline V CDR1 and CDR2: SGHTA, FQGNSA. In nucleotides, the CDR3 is TGTGCCAGCAGCAAAGAACCCCGCGCAGGGTCTACTGGCTACACCTTC. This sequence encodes CASSKEPRAGSTGYTF.

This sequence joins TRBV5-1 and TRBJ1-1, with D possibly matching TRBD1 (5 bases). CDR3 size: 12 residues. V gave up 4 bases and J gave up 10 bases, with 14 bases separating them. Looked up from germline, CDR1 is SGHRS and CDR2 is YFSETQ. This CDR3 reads CASSPGGGSAFF. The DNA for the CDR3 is TGCGCCAGCAGCCCCGGCGGGGGGTCAGCTTTCTTT. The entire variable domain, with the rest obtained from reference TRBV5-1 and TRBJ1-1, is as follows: KAGVTQTPRYLIKTRGQQVTLSCSPISGHRSVSWYQQTPGQGLQFLFEYFSETQRNKGNFPGRFSGRQFSNSRSEMNVSTLELGDSALYLCASSPGGGSAFFGQGTRLTVV.

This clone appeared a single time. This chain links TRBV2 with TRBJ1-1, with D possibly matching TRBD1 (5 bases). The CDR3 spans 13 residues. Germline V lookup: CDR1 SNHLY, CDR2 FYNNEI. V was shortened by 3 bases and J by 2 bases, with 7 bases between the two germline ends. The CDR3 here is CASSDRANTEAFF. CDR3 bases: TGTGCCAGCAGTGACAGGGCAAACACTGAAGCTTTCTTT.

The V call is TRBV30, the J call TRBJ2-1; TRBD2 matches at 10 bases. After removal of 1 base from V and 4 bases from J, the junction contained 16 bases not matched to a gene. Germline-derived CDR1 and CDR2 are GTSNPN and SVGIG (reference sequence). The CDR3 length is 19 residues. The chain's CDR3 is CAWSGRTNYSGRLYNEQFF. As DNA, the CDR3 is TGTGCCTGGAGTGGCCGGACAAACTATAGCGGGAGGCTTTACAATGAGCAGTTCTTC.

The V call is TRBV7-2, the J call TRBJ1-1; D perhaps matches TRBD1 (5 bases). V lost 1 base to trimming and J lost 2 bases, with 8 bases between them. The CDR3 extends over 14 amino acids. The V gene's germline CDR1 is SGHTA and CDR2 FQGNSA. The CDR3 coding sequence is TGTGCCAGCAGCTTAGGGGGCGGAAACACTGAAGCTTTCTTT. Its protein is CASSLGGGNTEAFF.

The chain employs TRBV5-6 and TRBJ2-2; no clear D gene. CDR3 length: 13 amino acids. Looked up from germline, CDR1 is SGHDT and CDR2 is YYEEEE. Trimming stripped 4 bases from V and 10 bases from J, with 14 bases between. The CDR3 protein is CASSQKAAAELFF. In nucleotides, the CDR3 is TGTGCCAGCAGCCAGAAAGCCGCGGCGGAGCTGTTTTTT.

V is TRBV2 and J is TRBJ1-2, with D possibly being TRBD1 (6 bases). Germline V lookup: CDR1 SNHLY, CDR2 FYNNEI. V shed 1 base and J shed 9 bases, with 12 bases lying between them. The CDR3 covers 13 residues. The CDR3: CASSEDRESSYTF. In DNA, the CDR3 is TGTGCCAGCAGTGAAGACAGGGAATCCAGCTACACCTTC.

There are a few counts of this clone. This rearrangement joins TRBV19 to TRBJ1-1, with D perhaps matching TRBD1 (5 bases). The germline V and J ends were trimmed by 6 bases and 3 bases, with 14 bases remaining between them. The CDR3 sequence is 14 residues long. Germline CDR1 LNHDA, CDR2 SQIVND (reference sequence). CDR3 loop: CASRHSRVYTEAFF. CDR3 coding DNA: TGTGCCAGTAGACATAGCAGGGTTTACACTGAAGCTTTCTTT.

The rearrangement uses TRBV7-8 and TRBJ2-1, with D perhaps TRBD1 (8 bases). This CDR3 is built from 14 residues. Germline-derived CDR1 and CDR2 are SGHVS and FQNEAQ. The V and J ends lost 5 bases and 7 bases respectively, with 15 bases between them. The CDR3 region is CASSHRGGGNEQFF. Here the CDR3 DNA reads TGTGCCAGCAGCCACAGGGGGGGTGGGAATGAGCAGTTCTTC.

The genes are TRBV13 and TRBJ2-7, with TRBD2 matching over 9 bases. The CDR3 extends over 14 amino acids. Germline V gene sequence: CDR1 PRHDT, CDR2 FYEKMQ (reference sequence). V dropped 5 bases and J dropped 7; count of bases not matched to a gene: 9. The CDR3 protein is CASSPKGLAWEQYF. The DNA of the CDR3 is TGTGCCAGCAGCCCGAAGGGACTAGCATGGGAGCAGTACTTC.

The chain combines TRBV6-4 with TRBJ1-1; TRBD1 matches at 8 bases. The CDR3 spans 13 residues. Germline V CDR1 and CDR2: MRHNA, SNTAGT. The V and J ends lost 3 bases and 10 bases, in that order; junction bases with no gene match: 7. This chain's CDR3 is CASSEGTGLRAFF. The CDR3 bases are TGTGCCAGCAGTGAGGGGACAGGTTTGAGAGCTTTCTTT.

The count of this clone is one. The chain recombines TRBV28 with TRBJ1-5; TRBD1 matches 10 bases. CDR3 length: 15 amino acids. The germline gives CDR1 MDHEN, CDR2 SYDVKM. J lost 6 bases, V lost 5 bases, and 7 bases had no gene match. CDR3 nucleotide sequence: TGTGCCAGCAGTACCGGGACAGGGGATTTTCAGCCCCAGCATTTT. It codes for CASSTGTGDFQPQHF. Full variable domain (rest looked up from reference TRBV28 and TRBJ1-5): DVKVTQSSRYLVKRTGEKVFLECVQDMDHENMFWYRQDPGLGLRLIYFSYDVKMKEKGDIPEGYSVSREKKERFSLILESASTNQTSMYLCASSTGTGDFQPQHFGDGTRLSIL.

The CDR3 DNA reads as TGTGCCAGCAGTGCCTTCACTGAAGCTTTCTTT. It encodes CASSAFTEAFF. This chain connects TRBV25-1 to TRBJ1-1, with D unclear. V was trimmed by 4 bases and J by 4 bases, leaving 4 bases between them. Germline-derived CDR1 and CDR2 are MGHDK and SYGVNS. The CDR3 has 11 residues.

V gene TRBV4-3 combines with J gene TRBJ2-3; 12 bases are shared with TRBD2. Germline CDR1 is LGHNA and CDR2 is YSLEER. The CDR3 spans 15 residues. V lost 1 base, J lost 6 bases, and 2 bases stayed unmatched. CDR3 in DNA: TGCGCCAGCAGCCAAGGGACTAGCGGGGCTGATACGCAGTATTTT. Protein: CASSQGTSGADTQYF.

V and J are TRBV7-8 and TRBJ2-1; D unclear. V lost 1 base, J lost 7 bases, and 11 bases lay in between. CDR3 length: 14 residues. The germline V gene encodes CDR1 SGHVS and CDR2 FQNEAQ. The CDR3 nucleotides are TGTGCCAGCAGCTTAGATGGGCCCCAGAATGAGCAGTTCTTC. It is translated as CASSLDGPQNEQFF. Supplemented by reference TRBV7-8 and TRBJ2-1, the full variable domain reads GAGVSQSPRYKVAKRGQDVALRCDPISGHVSLFWYQQALGQGPEFLTYFQNEAQLDKSGLPSDRFFAERPEGSVSTLKIQRTQQEDSAVYLCASSLDGPQNEQFFGPGTRLTVL.

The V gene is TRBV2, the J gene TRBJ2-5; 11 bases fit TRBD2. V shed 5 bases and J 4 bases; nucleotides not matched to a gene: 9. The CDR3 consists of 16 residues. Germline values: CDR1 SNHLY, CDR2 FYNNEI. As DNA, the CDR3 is TGTGCCAGCAGTCTCACTTTAGCGGGAGGGTTAGAGACCCAGTACTTC. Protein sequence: CASSLTLAGGLETQYF.

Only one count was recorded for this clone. The CDR3 loop is CASRRDRGSSEAFF. CDR3 sequence (DNA): TGTGCCAGCAGGCGGGACAGGGGCTCGTCTGAAGCTTTCTTT. V is TRBV6-1 and J is TRBJ1-1; 10 nucleotides agree with TRBD1. The ends lost 6 bases at V and 6 bases at J; junction bases unmatched: 7. The CDR3 spans 14 residues. CDR1 is MNHNS, CDR2 SASEGT, per germline.

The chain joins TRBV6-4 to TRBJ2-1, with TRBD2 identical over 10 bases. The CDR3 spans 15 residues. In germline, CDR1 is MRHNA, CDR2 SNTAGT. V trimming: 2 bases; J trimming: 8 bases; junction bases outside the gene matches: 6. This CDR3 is CASSDASGGIHEQFF. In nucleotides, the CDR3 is TGTGCCAGCAGTGACGCTAGCGGGGGAATCCATGAGCAGTTCTTC.

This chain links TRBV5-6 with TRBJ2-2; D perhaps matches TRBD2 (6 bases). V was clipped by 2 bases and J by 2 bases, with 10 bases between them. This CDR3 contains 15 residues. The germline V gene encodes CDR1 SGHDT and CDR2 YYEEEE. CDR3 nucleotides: TGTGCCAGCAGCTTTAGACTAGACAACACCGGGGAGCTGTTTTTT. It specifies CASSFRLDNTGELFF.

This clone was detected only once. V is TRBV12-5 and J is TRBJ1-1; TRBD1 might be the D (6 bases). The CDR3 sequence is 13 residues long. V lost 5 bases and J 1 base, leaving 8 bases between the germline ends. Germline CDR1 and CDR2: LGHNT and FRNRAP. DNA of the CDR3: TGTGCTAGTGGTCGGGGGGCGAACACTGAAGCTTTCTTT. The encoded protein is CASGRGANTEAFF. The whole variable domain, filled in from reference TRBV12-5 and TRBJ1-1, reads DARVTQTPRHKVTEMGQEVTMRCQPILGHNTVFWYRQTMMQGLELLAYFRNRAPLDDSGMPKDRFSAEMPDATLATLKIQPSEPRDSAVYFCASGRGANTEAFFGQGTRLTVV.